These 27 T cell receptor beta chains were sequenced from one sample in a study of beta chain features in type 1 diabetes. Sequencing targeted expressed TCRB transcripts, as all isolated RNA had been reverse transcribed. Sequenced by immunoSEQ multiplex PCR; TCRdb stores in-frame clones only, minus some. The table lists under 150,000 clones, under 60% of them singletons, with under 0.45% in the top ten. The sample comprised Tregs from blood. Receptor source: a man between 18 and 35 years old in good health.

V gene TRBV4-1 combines with J gene TRBJ2-1; 11 bases fit TRBD2. The length of the CDR3 is 16 residues. With 4 bases clipped from V and 4 bases from J, the junction kept 6 bases outside the gene matches. CDR1 and CDR2 (germline): MGHRA, YSYEKL. CDR3 DNA: TGCGCCAGCAGCCCACTAGCGGGGGCCGCTTACAATGAGCAGTTCTTC. It specifies CASSPLAGAAYNEQFF.

The chain is built from TRBV7-9 and TRBJ2-2, with TRBD1 matching 7 bases. V shed 5 bases and J 8 bases; nucleotides not matched to a gene: 5. Germline V gene sequence: CDR1 SEHNR, CDR2 FQNEAQ (reference sequence). The CDR3 has 13 residues. For the CDR3, the DNA is TGTGCCAGCAGCCCGACAGGGTATGGGGAGCTGTTTTTT. Its translation: CASSPTGYGELFF.

The V call is TRBV7-2, the J call TRBJ2-7; TRBD2 agrees at 8 bases. The CDR3 runs to 14 residues. The V segment lost 5 bases and the J segment 6 bases; nucleotides outside the gene matches: 9. Germline CDR1 SGHTA, CDR2 FQGNSA. DNA of the CDR3: TGTGCCAGCAGCCTCGGGAGGGAATACGGCGAGCAGTACTTC. This sequence encodes CASSLGREYGEQYF.

This clone was detected a few times. The CDR3 DNA is TGTGCCAGCAGCACGGGACTAGCGGGCAATGAGCAGTTCTTC. It specifies CASSTGLAGNEQFF. J is TRBJ2-1 and V is TRBV5-4, with 12 positions matching TRBD2. V dropped 4 bases and J dropped 6; count of bases not matched to a gene: 2. CDR3 length equals 14 residues. The germline V gene has CDR1 SGHNT and CDR2 YYREEE (reference sequence).

V is TRBV7-2 and J is TRBJ2-2, with TRBD1 identical over 12 bases. This CDR3 comprises 16 residues. CDR1 SGHTA and CDR2 FQGNSA come from the germline V gene. The trim removed 1 base at V and 7 bases at J, leaving 4 bases unmatched. In DNA, the CDR3 is TGTGCCAGCAGCTTAGGGGGACAGGGGGCGGTCGGGGAGCTGTTTTTT. This translates into CASSLGGQGAVGELFF.

The rearrangement joins TRBV29-1 to TRBJ2-7; 8 bases are shared with TRBD2. Per germline, CDR1 SQVTM and CDR2 ANQGSEA. V lost 8 bases to trimming and J lost 3 bases; unmatched junction nucleotides: 6. This CDR3 is built from 12 residues. This CDR3 is CSTSGSGYEQYF. For the CDR3, the DNA is TGCAGCACCAGCGGGAGTGGCTACGAGCAGTACTTC.

This clone has only a few counts. This chain links TRBV18 with TRBJ2-7; TRBD2 is a possible D gene (5 bases). Trimming stripped 2 bases from V and 5 bases from J, with 13 bases between. Germline CDR1 KGHSH, CDR2 LQKENI. This CDR3 spans 14 amino acids. CDR3 in DNA: TGTGCCAGCTCACCATTACCCAACGGGGACGAGCAGTACTTC. Translating gives CASSPLPNGDEQYF.

The chain is built from TRBV5-1 and TRBJ2-7; 14 nucleotides match TRBD2. Looked up from germline, CDR1 is SGHRS and CDR2 is YFSETQ. The V and J ends lost 4 bases and 6 bases, in that order; junction bases with no gene match: 12. This CDR3 is built from 17 residues. The DNA for the CDR3 is TGCGCCAGCAGCCCCGGAGGGACTAGCGGGAGACTGTCCGAGCAGTACTTC. This encodes CASSPGGTSGRLSEQYF. The whole variable domain, remainder taken from reference TRBV5-1 and TRBJ2-7, is KAGVTQTPRYLIKTRGQQVTLSCSPISGHRSVSWYQQTPGQGLQFLFEYFSETQRNKGNFPGRFSGRQFSNSRSEMNVSTLELGDSALYLCASSPGGTSGRLSEQYFGPGTRLTVT.

This clone came up a few times. The chain uses TRBV27 and TRBJ1-1, with 7 bases identical to TRBD1. Germline V gene data show CDR1 as MNHEY and CDR2 as SMNVEV (reference sequence). J lost 12 bases, V lost 1 base, and 11 bases had no gene match. CDR3 length: 14 amino acids. The CDR3 sequence: CASSLWAGQSITFF. DNA for the CDR3: TGTGCCAGCAGTTTATGGGCGGGACAGTCGATCACTTTCTTT.

The CDR3 DNA sequence: TGTGCCTGGAGTGTACAGGGGAAGGGGTATAATTCACCCCTCCACTTT. Amino acid sequence: CAWSVQGKGYNSPLHF. V and J are TRBV30 and TRBJ1-6, with 7 positions matching TRBD1. Germline V gene data show CDR1 as GTSNPN and CDR2 as SVGIG (reference sequence). This CDR3 contains 16 residues. Germline trimming cut 0 bases from V and 4 bases from J; bases unmatched to any gene: 6.

This rearrangement joins TRBV30 to TRBJ2-1, with 9 bases matching TRBD2. The CDR3 is 12 residues long. Germline loops: CDR1 GTSNPN, CDR2 SVGIG (reference sequence). Germline trimming cut 2 bases from V and 9 bases from J; bases unmatched to any gene: 2. Here the CDR3 reads CAWSRGGGEQFF. CDR3 sequence (DNA): TGTGCCTGGAGTCGCGGGGGGGGTGAGCAGTTCTTC.

The count of this clone is one. CDR3 in amino acids: CASSLRLAGGNTDTQYF. The CDR3 DNA reads TGCGCCAGCAGCCTCAGACTAGCGGGGGGGAACACAGATACGCAGTATTTT. The chain combines TRBV5-1 with TRBJ2-3; TRBD2 agrees at 14 bases. CDR3 length equals 17 residues. Trimming at V came to 4 bases and at J to 2 bases, leaving 6 bases not matched to a gene. Germline CDR1 reads SGHRS; CDR2 reads YFSETQ.

This chain links TRBV9 with TRBJ1-1, with D maybe TRBD1 (5 bases). This CDR3 is built from 13 residues. Germline-derived CDR1 and CDR2 are SGDLS and YYNGEE. V dropped 5 bases and J dropped 1 base, with 9 bases sitting between them. CDR3 residues: CASSKTANTEAFF. The CDR3 bases are TGTGCCAGCAGTAAGACAGCGAACACTGAAGCTTTCTTT.

This clone was seen only a few times. The chain recombines TRBV7-6 with TRBJ1-4; D is unclear. The CDR3 totals 12 residues. Germline CDR1 reads SGHVS; CDR2 reads FNYEAQ. V was trimmed by 3 bases and J by 6 bases, leaving 5 bases between them. The CDR3 is CASSFQYEKLFF. The CDR3 bases are TGTGCCAGCAGCTTTCAATATGAAAAACTGTTTTTT.

This clone was observed a few times. The chain joins TRBV10-2 to TRBJ1-2; TRBD1 agrees at 7 bases. After removal of 4 bases from V and 4 bases from J, the junction contained 0 bases not matched to a gene. In germline, CDR1 is WSHSY, CDR2 SAAADI. This CDR3 spans 12 amino acids. CDR3 residues: CASSGQGYGYTF. The CDR3 coding sequence is TGCGCCAGCAGTGGACAGGGCTATGGCTACACCTTC.

The chain has TRBV6-5 and TRBJ1-6, with a weak D call TRBD1 (5 bases). Germline assignment: CDR1 MNHEY and CDR2 SVGAGI. Trimming pared 2 bases from V and 8 bases from J, leaving 13 bases between. The CDR3 spans 15 residues. In nucleotides, the CDR3 is TGTGCCAGCAGTTACCGCGGGGGGGATCATTCACCCCTCCACTTT. Translation: CASSYRGGDHSPLHF.

The chain carries TRBV7-2 and TRBJ1-1; 8 bases agree with TRBD1. CDR1 and CDR2 from the germline V gene are SGHTA and FQGNSA. V shed 4 bases and J 4 bases; nucleotides not matched to a gene: 5. The CDR3 extends over 14 amino acids. CDR3 DNA sequence: TGTGCCAGCAGCTCGAGGACAGGGAGCACTGAAGCTTTCTTT. Translated, it gives CASSSRTGSTEAFF. The full variable domain, with the rest looked up from reference TRBV7-2 and TRBJ1-1, is GAGVSQSPSNKVTEKGKDVELRCDPISGHTALYWYRQSLGQGLEFLIYFQGNSAPDKSGLPSDRFSAERTGGSVSTLTIQRTQQEDSAVYLCASSSRTGSTEAFFGQGTRLTVV.

The rearrangement uses TRBV6-5 and TRBJ2-5; TRBD2 matches at 7 bases. Germline V gene lookup returns CDR1 MNHEY and CDR2 SVGAGI. Unmatched junction bases numbered 6, after V lost 6 bases and J lost 5 bases. CDR3 size: 13 residues. CDR3 DNA: TGTGCCAGCAGCCAAACCGGGGGGGAGACCCAGTACTTC. It specifies CASSQTGGETQYF.

The chain employs TRBV7-9 and TRBJ2-7; D call uncertain. V shed 4 bases and J shed 4 bases, with 5 bases lying between them. CDR1 is SEHNR and CDR2 is FQNEAQ in the germline V gene (reference sequence). CDR3 length: 11 amino acids. This chain's CDR3 is CASSSEYEQYF. The CDR3 bases are TGTGCCAGCAGCTCCGAGTACGAGCAGTACTTC.

This clone showed up just a few times. This chain connects TRBV28 to TRBJ2-1; no clear D. Germline V gene lookup returns CDR1 MDHEN and CDR2 SYDVKM. This CDR3 is built from 11 residues. V lost 10 bases, J lost 7 bases, and 11 bases lay in between. CDR3 amino acids: CATLLRNEQFF. CDR3 DNA: TGTGCCACCTTATTACGGAATGAGCAGTTCTTC.

This clone was found a few times. The chain employs TRBV7-2 and TRBJ1-1; a weak D match, TRBD1 (6 bases). CDR1 is SGHTA, CDR2 FQGNSA, per germline. The CDR3 length is 13 residues. CDR3 nucleotide sequence: TGTGTTTTTCTCGAGACAGGCGGGCCTGAAGCTTTCTTT. It translates to CVFLETGGPEAFF.

This clone was observed a handful of times. V is TRBV28 and J is TRBJ2-7, with unresolved D. The CDR3 is made up of 10 amino acids. Trimming cost V 6 bases and J 2 bases, with 2 bases left between them. Germline V CDR1 and CDR2: MDHEN, SYDVKM. Here the CDR3 reads CASSTYEQYF. CDR3 DNA sequence: TGTGCCAGCAGCACCTACGAGCAGTACTTC.

The chain employs TRBV9 and TRBJ2-5, with 9 bases matching TRBD2. V lost 0 bases, J lost 5 bases, and 5 bases stayed unmatched. Germline CDR1 is SGDLS and CDR2 is YYNGEE. This CDR3 comprises 15 residues. CDR3 region: CASSVVIAGAETQYF. The CDR3 nucleotides read TGTGCCAGCAGCGTAGTGATAGCGGGGGCGGAGACCCAGTACTTC. The complete variable domain, with remaining parts taken from reference TRBV9 and TRBJ2-5, reads DSGVTQTPKHLITATGQRVTLRCSPRSGDLSVYWYQQSLDQGLQFLIQYYNGEERAKGNILERFSAQQFPDLHSELNLSSLELGDSALYFCASSVVIAGAETQYFGPGTRLLVL.

The DNA of the CDR3 is TGTGCCTGGATCCTTTACACTGAAGCTTTCTTT. It specifies CAWILYTEAFF. V and J are TRBV30 and TRBJ1-1, with unresolved D. The CDR3 runs 11 residues. The V gene's germline CDR1 is GTSNPN and CDR2 SVGIG (reference sequence). V was trimmed by 4 bases and J by 3 bases, leaving 6 bases between them.

The chain is built from TRBV7-7 and TRBJ2-2; TRBD1 is a possible D gene (6 bases). This CDR3 contains 14 residues. V lost 3 bases to trimming and J lost 1 base, with 6 bases between them. Looked up from germline, CDR1 is SSHAT and CDR2 is FNYEAQ (reference sequence). The CDR3 DNA reads as TGTGCCAGCAGCTTCAGGGGGAACACCGGGGAGCTGTTTTTT. It yields the protein CASSFRGNTGELFF.

V is TRBV2 and J is TRBJ2-7, with D uncertain. The CDR3 contains 11 residues. Germline values: CDR1 SNHLY, CDR2 FYNNEI. The germline V and J ends were trimmed by 6 bases and 6 bases, with 9 bases remaining between them. The CDR3 nucleotides read TGTGCCAGCAGAGCGTGGCGCGAGCAGTACTTC. Protein product: CASRAWREQYF.

The gene calls are TRBV15 and TRBJ2-2; 10 nucleotides agree with TRBD2. Germline loops: CDR1 LNHNV, CDR2 YYDKDF (reference sequence). The CDR3 has 19 residues. V trimming: 0 bases; J trimming: 3 bases; junction bases outside the gene matches: 10. The CDR3 sequence is CATSREWGPLAGHTGELFF. The CDR3 DNA is TGTGCCACCAGCAGAGAGTGGGGTCCACTAGCGGGGCACACCGGGGAGCTGTTTTTT.